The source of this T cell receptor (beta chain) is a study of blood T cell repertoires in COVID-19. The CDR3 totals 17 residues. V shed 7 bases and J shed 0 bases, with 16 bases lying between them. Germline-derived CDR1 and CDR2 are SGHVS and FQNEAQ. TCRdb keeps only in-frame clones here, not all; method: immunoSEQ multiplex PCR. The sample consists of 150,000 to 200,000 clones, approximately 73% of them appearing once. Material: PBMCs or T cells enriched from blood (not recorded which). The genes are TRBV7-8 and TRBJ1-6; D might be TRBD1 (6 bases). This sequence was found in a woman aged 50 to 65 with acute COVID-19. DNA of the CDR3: TGTGCCAGCATCCACGGAGGACAGAGCTCCTATAATTCACCCCTCCACTTT. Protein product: CASIHGGQSSYNSPLHF.